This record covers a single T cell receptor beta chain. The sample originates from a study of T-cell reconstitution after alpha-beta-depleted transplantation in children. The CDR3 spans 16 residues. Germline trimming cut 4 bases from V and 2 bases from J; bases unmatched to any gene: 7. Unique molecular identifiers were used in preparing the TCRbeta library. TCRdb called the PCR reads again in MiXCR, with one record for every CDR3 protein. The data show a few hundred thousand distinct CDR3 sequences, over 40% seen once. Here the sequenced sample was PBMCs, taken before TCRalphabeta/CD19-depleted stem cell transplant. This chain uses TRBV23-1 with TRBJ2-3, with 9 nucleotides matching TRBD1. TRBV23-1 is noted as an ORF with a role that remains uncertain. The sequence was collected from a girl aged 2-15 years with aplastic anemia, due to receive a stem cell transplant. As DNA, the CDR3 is TGCGCCAGCAGTCCCCACAGGGGGCGGTTCACAGATACGCAGTATTTT. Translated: CASSPHRGRFTDTQYF.